These T cell receptor beta chains were read from a single sample in a study of technical replicates of blood from four donors. Assay used: immunoSEQ multiplex PCR; TCRdb lists only in-frame clones, some missing. The profile shows roughly 16,000 clones, more than 75% of them singletons. Source material: PBMCs. The receptor set was obtained from a human donor in good health. Each CDR3 is given without its conserved first and last residue. Each record gives: V gene, J gene, CDR3 protein.

v_call: TRBV5-1
j_call: TRBJ2-5
cdr3_aa: ASSRGQQETQY

v_call: TRBV7-3
j_call: TRBJ2-2
cdr3_aa: ASSSSYLAGATGELF

v_call: TRBV5-1
j_call: TRBJ2-1
cdr3_aa: ASTVAGTYGYEQF

v_call: TRBV4-1
j_call: TRBJ2-7
cdr3_aa: ASSQKLAVHPSLAEQY

v_call: TRBV5-1
j_call: TRBJ1-4
cdr3_aa: ASSDSIANEKLF

v_call: TRBV7-2
j_call: TRBJ2-7
cdr3_aa: ASANPGLAESYEQY

v_call: TRBV6-8
j_call: TRBJ2-7
cdr3_aa: ASRSFREAEEQY

v_call: TRBV5-1
j_call: TRBJ2-7
cdr3_aa: ASSLGSGSIREQY

v_call: TRBV7-2
j_call: TRBJ2-7
cdr3_aa: ASSRPSGTYEQY

v_call: TRBV9
j_call: TRBJ2-1
cdr3_aa: ASNTGGPSYNEQF

v_call: TRBV9
j_call: TRBJ1-1
cdr3_aa: ASSPGRGGNTEAF

v_call: TRBV6-5
j_call: TRBJ1-1
cdr3_aa: ASKLDRNTEAF

v_call: TRBV19
j_call: TRBJ2-5
cdr3_aa: ASSIGGTTATQY

v_call: TRBV29-1
j_call: TRBJ2-2
cdr3_aa: SVEVGVATGELF

v_call: TRBV7-8
j_call: TRBJ2-5
cdr3_aa: ASSPTGGRETQY

v_call: TRBV6-6
j_call: TRBJ1-3
cdr3_aa: ASTTRPSQGNTIY

v_call: TRBV27
j_call: TRBJ2-4
cdr3_aa: ASRIGGSAKNIQY

v_call: TRBV10-3
j_call: TRBJ1-5
cdr3_aa: AISSQSYSNQPQH

v_call: TRBV10-3
j_call: TRBJ1-1
cdr3_aa: ATNNQGGTEAF

v_call: TRBV5-1
j_call: TRBJ1-1
cdr3_aa: ASSWGTGSGNTEAF

v_call: TRBV5-8
j_call: TRBJ1-1
cdr3_aa: ASKSDRLNTEAF

v_call: TRBV6-5
j_call: TRBJ2-1
cdr3_aa: ASSLTPGHQAF